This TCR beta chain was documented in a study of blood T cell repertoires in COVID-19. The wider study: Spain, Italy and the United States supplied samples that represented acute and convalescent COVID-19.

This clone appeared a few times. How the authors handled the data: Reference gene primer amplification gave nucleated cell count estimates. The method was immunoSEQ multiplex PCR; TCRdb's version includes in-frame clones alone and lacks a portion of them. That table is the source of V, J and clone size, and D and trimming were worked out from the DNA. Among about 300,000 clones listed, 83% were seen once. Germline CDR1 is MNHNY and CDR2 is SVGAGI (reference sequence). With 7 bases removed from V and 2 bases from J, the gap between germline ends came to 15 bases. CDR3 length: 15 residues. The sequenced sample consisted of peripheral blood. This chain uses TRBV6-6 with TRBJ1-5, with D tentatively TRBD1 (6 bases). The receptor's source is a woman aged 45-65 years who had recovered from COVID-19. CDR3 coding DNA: TGTGCCAGCAACCTCTTAGGGGGGGGCAATCAGCCCCAGCATTTT. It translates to CASNLLGGGNQPQHF.